This TCR beta chain stems from a study of control samples from healthy donors and cancer patients. CDR1 and CDR2 (germline): MNHEY, SVGAGI. The V and J ends lost 5 bases and 5 bases, in that order; junction bases with no gene match: 5. This CDR3 region has 15 residues. Assay: immunoSEQ multiplex PCR; the TCRdb copy retains only in-frame clones and omits some. The data show over 120,000 clones, 90% to 95% seen once. This sequence originates from a man aged 55 to 69 with colorectal cancer. The chain is built from TRBV6-5 and TRBJ1-5; 11 nucleotides match TRBD1. The sequenced sample consisted of PBMCs. CDR3 region: CASSPDRGLDQPQHF. In nucleotides, the CDR3 is TGTGCCAGCAGTCCGGACAGGGGGCTGGATCAGCCCCAGCATTTT.